This TCR beta chain came from a study of post-analysis software for immune sequencing data. At the level of the study: The patients showed relapsing-remitting, secondary progressive and progressive-relapsing multiple sclerosis courses. General study results and limits: Samples from one preparation batch, clustered by F measure, grouped strongly together. Patients used about five TRBV segments, including TRBV5-6, TRBV5-1 and TRBV20-1, more often than controls.

There are 12 residues in the CDR3. Trimming took off 10 bases at V and 4 bases at J, with 13 bases between the two ends. CDR1 and CDR2 from the germline V gene are ENHRY and SYGVKD. Unique molecular identifiers were present in the TCR beta cDNA libraries. TCRdb re-derived calls from the PCR reads in MiXCR, one entry per CDR3 protein. Of some 890,000 distinct CDR3 sequences listed, 53% are singletons. On this clonotype itself: The antigen is not known.

Sequencing was done on a sample of blood. This receptor was taken from a girl aged 5-17 years with multiple sclerosis. The chain recombines TRBV10-3 with TRBJ1-2; D is unclear. In DNA form, the CDR3 reads TGTGCCACCAAAGAGATTTCCTATGGCTACACCTTC. Translated: CATKEISYGYTF.